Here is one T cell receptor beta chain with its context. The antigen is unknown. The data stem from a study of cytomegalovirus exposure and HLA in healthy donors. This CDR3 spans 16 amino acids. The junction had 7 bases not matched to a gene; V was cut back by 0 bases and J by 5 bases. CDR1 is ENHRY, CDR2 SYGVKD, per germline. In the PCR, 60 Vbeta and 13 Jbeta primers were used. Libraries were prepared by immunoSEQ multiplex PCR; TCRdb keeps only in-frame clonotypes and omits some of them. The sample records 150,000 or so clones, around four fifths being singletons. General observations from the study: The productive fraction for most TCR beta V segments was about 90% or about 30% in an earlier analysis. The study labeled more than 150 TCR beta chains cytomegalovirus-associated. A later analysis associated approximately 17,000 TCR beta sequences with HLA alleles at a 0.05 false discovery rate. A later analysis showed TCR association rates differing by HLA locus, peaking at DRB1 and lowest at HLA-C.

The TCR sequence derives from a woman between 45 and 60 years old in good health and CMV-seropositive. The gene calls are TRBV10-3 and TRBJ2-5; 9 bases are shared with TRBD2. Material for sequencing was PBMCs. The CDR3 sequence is CAISESGGRARETQYF. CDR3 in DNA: TGTGCCATCAGTGAGTCTGGCGGGAGGGCCCGGGAGACCCAGTACTTC.